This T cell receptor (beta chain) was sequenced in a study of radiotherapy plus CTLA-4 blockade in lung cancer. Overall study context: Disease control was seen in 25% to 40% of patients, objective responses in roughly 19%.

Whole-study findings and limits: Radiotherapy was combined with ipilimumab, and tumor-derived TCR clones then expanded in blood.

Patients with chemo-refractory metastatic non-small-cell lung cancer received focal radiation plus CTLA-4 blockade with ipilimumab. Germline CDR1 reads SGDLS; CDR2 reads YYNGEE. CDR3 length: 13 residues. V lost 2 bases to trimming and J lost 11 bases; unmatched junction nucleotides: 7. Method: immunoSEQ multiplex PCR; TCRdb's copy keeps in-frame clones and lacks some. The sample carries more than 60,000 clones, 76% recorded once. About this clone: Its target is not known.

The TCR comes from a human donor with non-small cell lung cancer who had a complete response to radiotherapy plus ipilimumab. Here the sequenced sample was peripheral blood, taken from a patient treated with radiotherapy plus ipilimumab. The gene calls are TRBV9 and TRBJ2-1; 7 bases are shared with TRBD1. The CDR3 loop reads CASSVFETGKQFF. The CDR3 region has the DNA TGTGCCAGCAGCGTCTTCGAGACAGGGAAGCAGTTCTTC.